The clone carrying this TCR beta chain was observed many times. The antigen is unknown. RNA transcripts provided the source from which TCR beta CDR3 regions were amplified. The HTBI primer set was used in a first-round RT-PCR of the TCR CDR3. Each CDR3 protein gets one entry after TCRdb re-called the multiplex PCR reads with MiXCR. This sample yields about 640,000 distinct CDR3 sequences, of which approximately 14% are seen a single time; around 12% belongs to the top ten. This sample was taken from a study of T cells in Graves' hyperthyroidism and ophthalmopathy. Study observations and caveats: Most thyroid clonotypes expanded above 0.001 were also detected in blood. Ophthalmopathy, which appeared later, was predicted by the model a median roughly 6.5 months before onset.

The CDR3 extends over 15 amino acids. The V end was cut by 5 bases, the J end by 2 bases, with 16 bases between. The germline V gene encodes CDR1 MNHEY and CDR2 SVGEGT. The material sequenced was blood. The genes are TRBV6-2 or TRBV6-3 and TRBJ2-7; perhaps TRBD2 as D (6 bases). This TCR was recovered from a woman aged 50 to 60 with Graves' ophthalmopathy. In DNA form, the CDR3 reads TGTGCCAGCAGTCTAATTCGGGACTCAGCCTACGAGCAGTACTTC. As protein: CASSLIRDSAYEQYF.